This T cell receptor (beta chain) was identified during a study of PD-1 blockade in classical Hodgkin lymphoma. For the study at large: It was nivolumab at 3 mg/kg, given intravenously every 2 weeks, that patients received.

The CDR3 length is 13 residues. Trimming removed 0 bases at V and 7 bases at J, with 11 bases between. Germline values: CDR1 SGHDT, CDR2 YYEEEE. The study, taken as a whole, reports: The baseline diversity of complete responders showed similarity to that of newly diagnosed patients. Diminished baseline TCR diversity has been reported in newly diagnosed patients relative to healthy donors. Those starting nivolumab under 1 year post-ASCT were excluded.

Each and every patient relapsed after autologous stem cell transplantation, and patients got differing brentuximab vedotin exposure. A word on this clone: Its matching antigen is unknown.

The method was immunoSEQ multiplex PCR; TCRdb's version includes in-frame clones alone and lacks a portion of them. This table holds 55,000 to 80,000 clones, approximately 89% found once. Sequenced here: peripheral blood mononuclear cells (PBMCs), sampled at baseline. The chain combines TRBV5-6 with TRBJ2-7; D not certain. The sequence was collected from a human donor with classical Hodgkin lymphoma. Here the CDR3 reads CASSLVALREQYF. CDR3 sequence (DNA): TGTGCCAGCAGCTTGGTGGCCCTAAGGGAGCAGTACTTC.